This TCR beta chain was documented in a study of PD-1 blockade in classical Hodgkin lymphoma (TCRdb year 2020). For the study in its entirety: A peripheral blood immune signature of response to PD-1 blockade in classical Hodgkin lymphoma was defined using TCR beta sequencing and CyTOF.

The time point label of this sample denotes: newly diagnosed, previously untreated cHL patient sample. Magnetic negative selection with a Miltenyi CD4+ T cell isolation kit was used to purify CD4+ T cells from thawed PBMCs. As a comparison group for the relapsed/refractory trial patients, PBMCs from patients with newly diagnosed, previously untreated classical Hodgkin lymphoma were sequenced. Peripheral blood was collected in 8 mL Vacutainer Cell Preparation Tubes, from which PBMCs were isolated by centrifugation and then cryopreserved. Purified CD4+ and CD8+ fractions were prepared only for cases with an additional available PBMC sample. Magnetically labelled cells were removed on LS columns in a quadroMACS separator, and the flow-through was collected as the purified fraction. Remarks on this clone: Its recognized antigen is unknown. The sample holds no much larger clone one base away, and base qualities are not on file.

CDR1 SNHLY and CDR2 FYNNEI are derived from the germline V gene. Counted from cysteine to phenylalanine, this CDR3 has 13 amino acids. Only CDR3 DNA is held: 39 bases, read in frame from base 1. Genomic DNA was extracted with the Qiagen DNeasy kit from unsorted PBMCs and from negatively selected CD4+ and CD8+ fractions. TCR beta CDR3 regions were subjected to amplification by immunoSEQ multiplex PCR with primers that anneal to V and J segments. Amplification bias was minimized using a synthetic immune receptor repertoire, and residual bias was removed computationally after sequencing. In the paper's pipeline: Custom Python scripts were used to quantify repertoire diversity as the Shannon entropy index. Unsorted, CD4+ and CD8+ repertoires were examined separately, except in combined analyses, for which CD4+ and CD8+ sequences were merged in silico. TCRdb obtained this table from immuneACCESS and retained in-frame rearrangements with V and J assigned. These tables miss some clones; where compared with another copy, unresolved V genes account for less than half of the shortfall, and the remainder is unexplained. Clonal size and the V and J genes are those of that table, whereas D and trimming came from the DNA. This sample is represented by roughly 20,000 clones; about four fifths of them were singletons. The ten largest account for 1% to 1.5% of the sample.

What the study reported, not specific to this receptor: Baseline TCR diversity was reported to be lower in newly diagnosed patients than in healthy donors, and even lower in relapsed/refractory patients. Only a single clinical trial cohort was studied, and what caused the repertoire differences, possibly disease activity or prior therapy, remained undefined.

The receptor chain draws on TRBV2 and TRBJ2-5, and TRBD1 may be the D gene, going by 5 matching bases. The J call may not be correct, given that the DNA end is closer to TRBJ2-7. The clonotype was recovered from a human donor with classical Hodgkin lymphoma. The sample was CD4+ T cells from blood. In nucleotides, the sequence is TGTGCCAGCAGGCTAGGGGCAGTAACCGAGCAGTACTTC. Its protein product is CASRLGAVTEQYF.